Listed below are T cell receptor beta chains from one sample, sequenced in a study of blood T cells in healthy people across ages. TCRdb passed the 5' RACE reads through MiXCR, listing each CDR3 protein once. The sample lists over 550,000 distinct CDR3 sequences; under 30% were seen once. Sample: blood. Every receptor here comes from an elderly woman in good health. Both conserved end residues are part of each CDR3. A D gene is named only where the DNA matches it firmly. The size of a clone is reported for some rows only, either as once, few or many, or as a class for expanded clones.

clone_size	v_call	d_call	j_call	cdr3_nt	cdr3_aa
once	TRBV20-1	TRBD1	TRBJ1-1	TGCAGTGCTAGAGGTGACAGGGGCGGCACTGAAGCTTTCTTT	CSARGDRGGTEAFF
many	TRBV20-1	TRBD2	TRBJ2-5	TGCAGTGCCGAGGGGGATAGCGGGGGGGAAGAGACCCAGTACTTC	CSAEGDSGGEETQYF
few	TRBV19	.	TRBJ1-2	TGTGCCAGTAGTCTCCAAGAGGGCCTTCTGGGGGGCTACACCTTC	CASSLQEGLLGGYTF
.	TRBV9	TRBD1	TRBJ1-2	TGTGCCAGCAGCGGGATGGGTCCACAGGGGAACTATGGCTACACCTTC	CASSGMGPQGNYGYTF
many	TRBV10-3	.	TRBJ2-7	TGTGCCATCACTCCGAACACTACCTACGAGCAGTACTTC	CAITPNTTYEQYF
.	TRBV20-1	TRBD2	TRBJ2-3	TGCAGTGCCCACGGGGGGGACGGGGGAGATACGCAGTATTTT	CSAHGGDGGDTQYF
many	TRBV9	.	TRBJ2-7	TGTGCCAGCAGCGTACGGCTGGGGCCCTACGAGCAGTACTTC	CASSVRLGPYEQYF
many	TRBV19	TRBD1	TRBJ1-2	TGTGCCAGTCGTGACCGGGACAGATATGGCTACACCTTC	CASRDRDRYGYTF
.	TRBV28	TRBD2	TRBJ2-1	TGTGCCAGCAGTGGAAGGACTAGCGGGGTTTTGGGCTCCTACAATGAGCAGTTCTTC	CASSGRTSGVLGSYNEQFF
.	TRBV6-6	.	TRBJ2-2	TGTGCCACTAGAGGGTCCACCGGGGAGCTGTTTTTT	CATRGSTGELFF
many	TRBV21-1	.	TRBJ2-1	TGTGCCAGCAGCAAAGCGCCAGGGGGGGCCCCCTACAATGAGCAGTTCTTC	CASSKAPGGAPYNEQFF
.	TRBV10-1	TRBD1	TRBJ2-7	TGCGCCAGCAGAGGGACAGGGGCCCCAACCTACGAGCAGTACTTC	CASRGTGAPTYEQYF
few	TRBV20-1	.	TRBJ1-1	TGCAGTGCTAGAGATGTTTTCCAGGGGAGCATGAACACTGAAGCTTTCTTT	CSARDVFQGSMNTEAFF
.	TRBV12-3/TRBV12-4	.	TRBJ2-5	TGTGCCAGCAGTGGGGAGGACAGGAAGACCCAGTACTTC	CASSGEDRKTQYF
.	TRBV25-1	.	TRBJ1-1	TGTGCCAGCCGATGGTCGAACACTGAAACTTTCTTT	CASRWSNTETFF
many	TRBV6-2/TRBV6-3	.	TRBJ2-7	TGTGCCAGCAGTCCCATTGGTTCGGGTTACGAGCAGTACTTC	CASSPIGSGYEQYF
many	TRBV7-9	TRBD1	TRBJ2-1	TGTGCCAGCAGGACCCCCGCTGCGGGGAGGACAGGGTCATCCTACAATGAGCAGTTCTTC	CASRTPAAGRTGSSYNEQFF
many	TRBV9	TRBD2	TRBJ2-1	TGTGCCAGCAGCGTAGAAGGGCGGGGGGTCGACAATGAGCAGTTCTTC	CASSVEGRGVDNEQFF
many	TRBV7-9	.	TRBJ1-4	TGTGCCAGCAGCCCGGGACGGGAAAAACTGTTTTTT	CASSPGREKLFF
many	TRBV5-1	.	TRBJ2-6	TGCGCCAGCAGCGGGGGACACCCGGCCTCTGGGGCCAACGTCCTGACTTTC	CASSGGHPASGANVLTF
many	TRBV10-2	.	TRBJ2-5	TGCGCCAGCAGTGACGGCCAAGAGACCCAGTACTTC	CASSDGQETQYF
.	TRBV5-1	.	TRBJ1-1	TGCGCCAGCAGCCCGGAAATATTGAACACTGAAGCTTTCTTT	CASSPEILNTEAFF
.	TRBV30	.	TRBJ2-2	TGTGCCTGGAGTAGTCTAATAAACACCGGGGAGCTGTTTTTT	CAWSSLINTGELFF
many	TRBV5-1	.	TRBJ2-7	TGCGCCAGCAGCAATCTCGGGACTGCGAGCTCCTACGAGCAGTACTTC	CASSNLGTASSYEQYF
.	TRBV7-9	.	TRBJ2-7	TGTGCCGGTGGGCAGGGCCTTTGGCGCGAGCAGTACTTC	CAGGQGLWREQYF
few	TRBV12-3/TRBV12-4	TRBD2	TRBJ2-1	TGTGCCAGCAGAAATAGCGGGGGGACCTACAATGAGCAGTTCTTC	CASRNSGGTYNEQFF
many	TRBV11-2	.	TRBJ1-1	TGTGCCAGCAGCTTACGTGGTGAAGCTTTCTTT	CASSLRGEAFF
many	TRBV11-2	TRBD2	TRBJ2-3	TGTGCCAGCAGCCCTCTAGCGGGGGGGCTAGATACGCAGTATTTT	CASSPLAGGLDTQYF
many	TRBV20-1	.	TRBJ2-6	TGCAGTGCCGTACAGGGATCTGGGGCCAACGTCCTGACTTTC	CSAVQGSGANVLTF
many	TRBV5-5	.	TRBJ1-5	TGTGCCAGCAGCTCCTCACGGGACACACTAAGCAATCAGCCCCAGCATTTT	CASSSSRDTLSNQPQHF
.	TRBV6-2/TRBV6-3	TRBD2	TRBJ2-1	TGTGCCAGCAACGTCCTAGCGGGGGGTCGGTATGAGCAGTTCTTC	CASNVLAGGRYEQFF
once	TRBV2	TRBD2	TRBJ2-3	TGTGCCAGCGGGAGGAGCGGGGGGGCGGGTCTTAGTGATACGCAGTATTTT	CASGRSGGAGLSDTQYF
.	TRBV7-8	.	TRBJ1-2	TGTGCCAGCAGCCCTCTGCGGACTCAGAACTATGGCTACACCTTC	CASSPLRTQNYGYTF
many	TRBV27	.	TRBJ1-2	TGTGCCAGCAGTTTACGGGCAGGGCTCATGTTTGACTATGGCTACACCTTC	CASSLRAGLMFDYGYTF
many	TRBV27	.	TRBJ2-7	TGTGCCAGCAGGAGGGCAGCAACCTACGAGCAGTACTTC	CASRRAATYEQYF
few	TRBV3-1	.	TRBJ1-3	TGTGCCAGCAGCCAAGGCAGGTCTGGAAACACCATATATTTT	CASSQGRSGNTIYF
many	TRBV6-5	TRBD1	TRBJ2-3	TGTGCCAGCAGTTACGGCCAGAGGGGGCCAGATACGCAGTATTTT	CASSYGQRGPDTQYF
many	TRBV5-6	.	TRBJ2-5	TGTGCCAGCAGCTTGGTAGTTATGGGAGAAGGGCAAGAGACCCAGTACTTC	CASSLVVMGEGQETQYF
many	TRBV7-9	TRBD1	TRBJ2-5	TGTGCCAGCAGCTTAACGACAGGGGGCGGGGAGACCCAGTACTTC	CASSLTTGGGETQYF
many	TRBV12-3/TRBV12-4	.	TRBJ2-7	TGTGCCAGCAGTTTTGGGGGCGAGCAGTACTTC	CASSFGGEQYF
few	TRBV6-1	.	TRBJ2-5	TGTGCCAGCAGTAAAGAGGAGACCCAGTACTTC	CASSKEETQYF
.	TRBV5-6	.	TRBJ2-5	TGTGCCAGCAGCTTGATGACCAGGGCTACGATATACAATGAGCAGTACTTC	CASSLMTRATIYNEQYF
.	TRBV6-1	.	TRBJ1-5	TGTGCCAGCAGTGGGGACCCGAATAGCAATCAGCCCCAGCATTTT	CASSGDPNSNQPQHF
few	TRBV14	.	TRBJ1-1	TGTGCCAGCAGCGAAATGTACAAGTCTAGCGCTTTCTTT	CASSEMYKSSAFF
.	TRBV6-5	TRBD2	TRBJ2-2	TGTGCCAGTCAAGGACTAGGAACCAGGGAGCTGTTTTTT	CASQGLGTRELFF
many	TRBV20-1	.	TRBJ2-3	TGCAGTGCGGTTCCGGAAGATACGCAGTATTTT	CSAVPEDTQYF
.	TRBV5-6	TRBD2	TRBJ2-2	TGTGCCAGCACCCTAGCGGGGGGTCCAAACACCGGGGAGCTGTTTTTT	CASTLAGGPNTGELFF
.	TRBV4-1	TRBD1	TRBJ1-4	TGCGCCAGCAGCCAAGGGTCCGGGACAGGGGAGCATGTTAATGAAAAACTGTTTTTT	CASSQGSGTGEHVNEKLFF
many	TRBV7-8	.	TRBJ2-3	TGTGCCAGCAGCCCCTTAGGGGGGGGGCCTTCAGATACGCAGTATTTT	CASSPLGGGPSDTQYF
many	TRBV3-1	.	TRBJ2-7	TGTGCCAGCAGTTTATCGGCCCCTACGAGCGAGCAGTACTTC	CASSLSAPTSEQYF
.	TRBV4-2	.	TRBJ2-7	TGTGCCAGCAGCCAATTCTGGGGGGCGGGGGCCTACGAGCAGTACTTC	CASSQFWGAGAYEQYF